This T cell receptor (beta chain) was sequenced for a study of cytomegalovirus exposure and HLA in healthy donors. V was clipped by 5 bases and J by 4 bases, with 15 bases between them. From germline, CDR1 is SGHTA and CDR2 FQGNSA. The CDR3 is made up of 15 amino acids. About this clone itself: The antigen remains unidentified.

Notes on the study in general: It was reported that the classifier diagnosed cytomegalovirus status with high specificity and sensitivity in both the original and validation cohorts.

PCR used 60 Vbeta primers and 13 Jbeta primers. Profiling relied on immunoSEQ multiplex PCR, and the TCRdb table lists in-frame clones only, not all of them. Among 150,000 to 200,000 clones, roughly 83% were seen once, and the ten largest hold more than 1.5%. Input material: PBMCs. This chain connects TRBV7-2 to TRBJ1-3; weak D call: TRBD1 (6 bases). The source of this sequence is a woman aged 18-29 years in good health and CMV-seronegative. CDR3 in DNA: TGTGCCAGCAGCCTAGGGGGGACAAGAGGAAACACCATATATTTT. The encoded protein is CASSLGGTRGNTIYF.